What follows are 9 T cell receptor beta chains derived from one specimen sequenced in a study of cytomegalovirus exposure and HLA in healthy donors (dated by TCRdb to 2016 to 2017). Library method: the immunoSEQ multiplex PCR assay. For the multiplex PCR, a mixture combining 60 forward primers for TCR Vbeta segments and 13 reverse primers for TCR Jbeta segments was used. In TCRdb, the immuneACCESS table is reduced to in-frame sequences with V and J assigned. These tables do not hold every clone; where another copy was compared, an unresolved V gene accounts for under half, and the others remain unexplained. Counted in this sample were 89,000 or so clones; about 81% of them appeared once. The ten top clones hold about 4% of the sample. What was sequenced was PBMCs. Receptors originate from a man in his sixties in good health and CMV-seronegative.

V gene TRBV7-2 combines with J gene TRBJ2-7; D possibly corresponds to TRBD2 (5 bases). The germline V gene has CDR1 SGHTA and CDR2 FQGNSA. This CDR3 contains 14 residues. Trimming stripped 2 bases from V and 5 bases from J, with 13 bases between. CDR3 DNA: TGTGCCAGCAGCTTAATGAGGGCTAGGGACGAGCAGTACTTC. It specifies CASSLMRARDEQYF.

This clone showed up just a few times. The CDR3 is CASSQGQATSGNTIYF. CDR3 sequence (DNA): TGCGCCAGCAGCCAAGGACAGGCGACCTCTGGAAACACCATATATTTT. V and J are TRBV4-1 and TRBJ1-3, with D possibly TRBD1 on 6 matching bases. The length of the CDR3 is 16 residues. Per germline, CDR1 MGHRA and CDR2 YSYEKL. Trimming cost V 1 base and J 0 bases, with 10 bases left between them.

The chain carries TRBV18 and TRBJ1-5; TRBD1 might be the D (6 bases). This CDR3 region has 12 residues. V lost 9 bases and J lost 5, with 11 bases in between. Per germline, CDR1 KGHSH and CDR2 LQKENI. CDR3 region: CASGGGDQPQHF. CDR3 DNA sequence: TGTGCCAGTGGAGGGGGGGATCAGCCCCAGCATTTT.

J is TRBJ2-7 and V is TRBV4-2; 8 nucleotides line up with TRBD2. Germline CDR1 is LGHNA and CDR2 is YNFKEQ. This CDR3 comprises 16 residues. The junction had 4 bases not matched to a gene; V was cut back by 0 bases and J by 0 bases. CDR3 DNA sequence: TGTGCCAGCAGCCAAGAACTCGGGGGGGCCTCCTACGAGCAGTACTTC. Amino acids: CASSQELGGASYEQYF.

The chain recombines TRBV19 with TRBJ1-5, with a possible D match to TRBD1 (6 bases). Germline loops: CDR1 LNHDA, CDR2 SQIVND (reference sequence). This CDR3 has 13 amino acids. Trimming removed 3 bases at V and 5 bases at J, with 8 bases between. CDR3 in amino acids: CASSIRGDQPQHF. In DNA, the CDR3 is TGTGCCAGTAGTATCAGGGGAGATCAGCCCCAGCATTTT. Complete variable domain (other parts from reference TRBV19 and TRBJ1-5): DGGITQSPKYLFRKEGQNVTLSCEQNLNHDAMYWYRQDPGQGLRLIYYSQIVNDFQKGDIAEGYSVSREKKESFPLTVTSAQKNPTAFYLCASSIRGDQPQHFGDGTRLSIL.

The V and J genes are TRBV5-1 and TRBJ1-2; 8 positions match TRBD1. V gave up 0 bases and J gave up 2 bases; unmatched junction bases: 9. This CDR3 spans 17 amino acids. Per the germline V gene, CDR1 is SGHRS and CDR2 is YFSETQ. CDR3 sequence reads: CASSLGPGQGVNYGYTF. The CDR3 DNA is TGCGCCAGCAGCTTGGGCCCAGGACAGGGAGTGAACTATGGCTACACCTTC.

The chain joins TRBV7-8 to TRBJ1-5, with TRBD1 as a possible D gene (6 bases). The CDR3 totals 15 residues. CDR1 and CDR2 (germline): SGHVS, FQNEAQ. Deletions cut 1 base from V and 0 bases from J, with 7 bases between. The DNA for the CDR3 is TGTGCCAGCAGCTTAGGACAGGTTAGCAATCAGCCCCAGCATTTT. Amino acids: CASSLGQVSNQPQHF.

The rearrangement uses TRBV19 and TRBJ2-5; D remains ambiguous. The V end was cut by 3 bases, the J end by 7 bases, with 6 bases between. From germline, CDR1 is LNHDA and CDR2 SQIVND (reference sequence). The CDR3 loop spans 11 amino acids. The CDR3 here is CASSILGTQYF. Written as DNA, the CDR3 is TGTGCCAGTAGTATCCTCGGGACCCAGTACTTC.

This clone was picked up one time. J is TRBJ1-1 and V is TRBV19; D might be TRBD1 (6 bases). Germline assignment: CDR1 LNHDA and CDR2 SQIVND (reference sequence). Trimming removed 3 bases at V and 5 bases at J, with 16 bases between. This CDR3 contains 15 residues. This CDR3 is CASSIGERGGTEAFF. CDR3 coding DNA: TGTGCCAGTAGTATCGGGGAGAGGGGGGGAACTGAAGCTTTCTTT. The whole variable domain, remainder taken from reference TRBV19 and TRBJ1-1, is DGGITQSPKYLFRKEGQNVTLSCEQNLNHDAMYWYRQDPGQGLRLIYYSQIVNDFQKGDIAEGYSVSREKKESFPLTVTSAQKNPTAFYLCASSIGERGGTEAFFGQGTRLTVV.